Presented here are 2 T cell receptor beta chains from one specimen sequenced in a study of CD8 T cells in Susac syndrome. The authors reverse transcribed roughly 0.5 to 1 ug RNA with random hexamers. TCRdb independently ran MiXCR on the immunoSEQ multiplex PCR reads; one entry per CDR3 protein. The data hold just over 80,000 distinct CDR3 sequences, with 90% to 95% observed a single time. Sequencing was carried out using CD8+ T cells from PBMCs. The receptors here all came from a human donor in good health.

This sequence joins TRBV3-1 and TRBJ1-2; a weak D match, TRBD1 (6 bases). The V end was cut by 3 bases, the J end by 5 bases, with 19 bases between. In germline, CDR1 is LGHDT, CDR2 YNNKEL (reference sequence). The CDR3 is 16 amino acids. In DNA form, the CDR3 reads TGTGCCAGCAGCCACCTAGATACAGGGTCCCAATATGGCTACACCTTC. Its translation is CASSHLDTGSQYGYTF.

The V gene is TRBV7-9, the J gene TRBJ1-2; D ambiguous. Germline V lookup: CDR1 SEHNR, CDR2 FQNEAQ (reference sequence). V lost 1 base, J lost 6 bases, and 9 bases lay in between. This CDR3 is built from 13 residues. Written as DNA, the CDR3 is TGTGCCAGCAGCTTAGTTATAAGAGATGGCTACACCTTC. It codes for CASSLVIRDGYTF.